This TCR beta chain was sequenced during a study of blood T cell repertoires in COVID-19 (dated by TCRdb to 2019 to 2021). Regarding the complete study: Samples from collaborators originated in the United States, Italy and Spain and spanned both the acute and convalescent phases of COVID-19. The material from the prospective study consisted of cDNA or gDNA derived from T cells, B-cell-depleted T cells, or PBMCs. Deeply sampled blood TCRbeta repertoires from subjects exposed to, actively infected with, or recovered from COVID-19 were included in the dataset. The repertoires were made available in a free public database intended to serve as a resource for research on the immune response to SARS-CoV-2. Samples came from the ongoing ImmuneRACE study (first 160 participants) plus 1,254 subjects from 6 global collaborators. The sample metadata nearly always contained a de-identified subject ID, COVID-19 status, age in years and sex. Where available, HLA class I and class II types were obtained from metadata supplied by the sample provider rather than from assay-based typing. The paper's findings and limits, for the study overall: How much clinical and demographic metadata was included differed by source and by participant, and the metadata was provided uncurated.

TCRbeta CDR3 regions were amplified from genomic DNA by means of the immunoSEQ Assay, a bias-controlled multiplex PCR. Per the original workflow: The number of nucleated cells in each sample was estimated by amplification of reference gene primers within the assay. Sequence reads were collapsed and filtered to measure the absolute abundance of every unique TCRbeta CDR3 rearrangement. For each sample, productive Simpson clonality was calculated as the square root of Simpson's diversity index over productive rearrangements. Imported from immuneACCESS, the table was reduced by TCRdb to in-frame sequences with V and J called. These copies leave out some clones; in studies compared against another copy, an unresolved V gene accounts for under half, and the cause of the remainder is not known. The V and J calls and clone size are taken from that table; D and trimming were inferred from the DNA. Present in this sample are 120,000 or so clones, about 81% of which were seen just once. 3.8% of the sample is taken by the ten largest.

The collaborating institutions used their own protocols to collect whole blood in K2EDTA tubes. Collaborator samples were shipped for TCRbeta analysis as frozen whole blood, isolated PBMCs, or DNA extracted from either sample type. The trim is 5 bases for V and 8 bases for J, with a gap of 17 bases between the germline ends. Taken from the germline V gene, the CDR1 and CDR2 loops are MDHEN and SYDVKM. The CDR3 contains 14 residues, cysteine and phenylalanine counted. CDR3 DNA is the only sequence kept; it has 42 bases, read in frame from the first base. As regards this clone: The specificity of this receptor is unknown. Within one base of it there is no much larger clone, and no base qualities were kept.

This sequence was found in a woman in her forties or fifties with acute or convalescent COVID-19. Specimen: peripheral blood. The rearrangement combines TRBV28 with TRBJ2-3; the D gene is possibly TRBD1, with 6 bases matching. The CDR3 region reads CASSIRDIGPTQYF. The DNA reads TGTGCCAGCAGTATCCGGGACATAGGCCCTACGCAGTATTTT.